The 16 T cell receptor beta chains listed next were all sequenced from one sample in a study of blood T cells in healthy people across ages. Using a J-beta primer mix together with a sample-barcoded 5' primer, a second PCR was run for roughly 6 to 12 cycles. MiXCR, run by TCRdb on the 5' RACE reads, gives a single entry per CDR3 protein. The sample holds about 680,000 distinct CDR3 sequences, about 52% seen once. The sample consisted of blood. The receptors were sampled from a woman aged 60-75 years in good health.

The chain recombines TRBV15 with TRBJ1-5, with D possibly being TRBD1 (6 bases). There are 15 residues in the CDR3. The germline CDR1 and CDR2 sequences are LNHNV and YYDKDF (reference sequence). With 0 bases removed from V and 6 bases from J, the gap between germline ends came to 12 bases. CDR3 nucleotide sequence: TGTGCCACCAGCAGAGATCGCGGGGGGCCTCAGCCCCAGCATTTT. This sequence encodes CATSRDRGGPQPQHF.

This clonotype appeared a few times. This chain links TRBV7-2 with TRBJ2-2; 10 nucleotides agree with TRBD1. The CDR3 is 17 residues long. Germline V CDR1 and CDR2: SGHTA, FQGNSA. J lost 7 bases, V lost 5 bases, and 13 bases had no gene match. CDR3 nucleotide sequence: TGTGCCAGCAGCCTATCATCCGGGACAGGGGCCATCGGGGAGCTGTTTTTT. It translates to CASSLSSGTGAIGELFF.

Regarding this clonotype: The junction departs from the called germline gene at one end, perhaps through a read error. The J gene is TRBJ2-3, the V gene TRBV25-1; 8 positions agree with TRBD2. Per the germline V gene, CDR1 is MGHDK and CDR2 is SYGVNS. The CDR3 runs to 16 residues. The CDR3 protein is CASRSSRAGRADTQYF. The CDR3 DNA is TGCGCCAGCAGATCAAGTAGAGCCGGGAGGGCCGATACGCAGTATTTT.

This clonotype was detected many times. V usage is TRBV20-1 and J usage is TRBJ2-4; a possible D gene is TRBD2 (6 bases). The CDR3 loop spans 15 amino acids. V dropped 1 base and J dropped 9 bases, with 19 bases sitting between them. Germline V CDR1 and CDR2: DFQATT, SNEGSKA (reference sequence). DNA for the CDR3: TGCAGTGCTAGAGGAGGGTTACCGGGACTCAGCATTCAGTACTTC. Translation: CSARGGLPGLSIQYF.

This clonotype has just a few counts. V is TRBV3-1 and J is TRBJ1-5, with D uncertain. V dropped 5 bases and J dropped 0 bases, with 5 bases sitting between them. CDR1 is LGHDT, CDR2 YNNKEL, per germline (reference sequence). This CDR3 is 13 amino acids long. This CDR3 is CASSTYSNQPQHF. CDR3 nucleotide sequence: TGTGCCAGCAGCACATATAGCAATCAGCCCCAGCATTTT.

This clonotype has only a few counts. The rearrangement joins TRBV29-1 to TRBJ2-5; D gene uncertain. Trimming pared 2 bases from V and 3 bases from J, leaving 4 bases between. The CDR3 covers 11 residues. From germline, CDR1 is SQVTM and CDR2 ANQGSEA. CDR3 in amino acids: CSVEPEETQYF. CDR3 coding DNA: TGCAGCGTTGAACCCGAAGAGACCCAGTACTTC. Full variable domain (rest looked up from reference TRBV29-1 and TRBJ2-5): SAVISQKPSRDICQRGTSLTIQCQVDSQVTMMFWYRQQPGQSLTLIATANQGSEATYESGFVIDKFPISRPNLTFSTLTVSNMSPEDSSIYLCSVEPEETQYFGPGTRLLVL.

J is TRBJ2-2 and V is TRBV7-3; TRBD2 agrees at 9 bases. The CDR3 loop spans 16 amino acids. Trimming cost V 0 bases and J 3 bases; bases outside gene matches: 2. Germline CDR1 is SGHTA and CDR2 is FQGTGA. The CDR3 loop reads CASSLTSGSYTGELFF. CDR3 in DNA: TGTGCCAGCAGCTTAACTAGCGGGAGTTACACCGGGGAGCTGTTTTTT.

The CDR3 region is CSGSPRGDNEQYF. The CDR3 nucleotides read TGCAGTGGGTCCCCGCGGGGGGACAATGAGCAGTACTTC. The chain uses TRBV20-1 and TRBJ2-5, with 8 bases fitting TRBD2. This CDR3 is 13 amino acids long. The germline gives CDR1 DFQATT, CDR2 SNEGSKA (reference sequence). V trimming: 7 bases; J trimming: 11 bases; junction bases outside the gene matches: 15.

This sequence joins TRBV5-1 and TRBJ2-7; maybe TRBD1 (5 bases). Germline values: CDR1 SGHRS, CDR2 YFSETQ. The germline V and J ends were trimmed by 0 bases and 7 bases, with 14 bases remaining between them. The CDR3 loop spans 14 amino acids. The CDR3 reads CASSLAKGRNEQYF. For the CDR3, the DNA is TGCGCCAGCAGCTTGGCCAAGGGGCGGAATGAGCAGTACTTC. Together with reference TRBV5-1 and TRBJ2-7, the CDR3 gives the full variable domain: KAGVTQTPRYLIKTRGQQVTLSCSPISGHRSVSWYQQTPGQGLQFLFEYFSETQRNKGNFPGRFSGRQFSNSRSEMNVSTLELGDSALYLCASSLAKGRNEQYFGPGTRLTVT.

This clonotype was found once. The chain has TRBV2 and TRBJ2-7, with a tentative D call TRBD2 (7 bases). The length of the CDR3 is 15 residues. The V end lost 3 bases, the J end lost 4 bases, and 16 bases lay between the germline ends. Germline assignment: CDR1 SNHLY and CDR2 FYNNEI. In nucleotides, the CDR3 is TGTGCCAGCAGTGACAGGGGCGGGAGTAGGTACGAGCAGTACTTC. This encodes CASSDRGGSRYEQYF.

The chain combines TRBV7-2 with TRBJ2-5; tentatively, D is TRBD1 (6 bases). The germline V and J ends were trimmed by 5 bases and 11 bases, with 36 bases remaining between them. Looked up from germline, CDR1 is SGHTA and CDR2 is FQGNSA. The CDR3 contains 19 residues. In DNA form, the CDR3 reads TGTGCCAGCAGCCCTGACCTGGGGGCCAGCGGTACGGGTACGGGAAAGCAGTACTTC. This encodes CASSPDLGASGTGTGKQYF.

The chain combines TRBV11-2 with TRBJ2-4; D remains unclear. CDR3 length: 15 amino acids. V was pared by 3 bases and J by 0 bases, with 9 bases between. Looked up from germline, CDR1 is SGHAT and CDR2 is FQNNGV. The DNA of the CDR3 is TGTGCCAGCAGCTTTGGAGTTCTAGCCAAAAACATTCAGTACTTC. It codes for CASSFGVLAKNIQYF.

V gene TRBV25-1 combines with J gene TRBJ1-5, with D possibly being TRBD1 (6 bases). From germline, CDR1 is MGHDK and CDR2 SYGVNS. Trimming took off 3 bases at V and 9 bases at J, with 15 bases between the two ends. The CDR3 covers 14 residues. CDR3 DNA: TGTGCCAGCAGTGAGGCAGGGGTGAGTAGGCCCCAGCATTTT. Amino acid sequence: CASSEAGVSRPQHF.

This clonotype was counted a few times. The chain has TRBV15 and TRBJ2-3, with unresolved D. Trimming left V 0 bases short and J 2 bases short, with 6 bases between. CDR1 and CDR2 from the germline V gene are LNHNV and YYDKDF (reference sequence). The CDR3 sequence is 14 residues long. CDR3 residues: CATSREADTDTQYF. CDR3 DNA: TGTGCCACCAGCAGAGAAGCCGACACAGATACGCAGTATTTT.

This clonotype was seen only once. The chain uses TRBV20-1 and TRBJ2-5; D is uncertain. Judging by the DNA end, TRBJ2-7 fits better; the J call may be wrong. The CDR3 is made up of 14 amino acids. Germline CDR1 and CDR2: DFQATT and SNEGSKA (reference sequence). The CDR3 coding sequence is TGCAGTGCTAAATACCGGGCCCCCCGGCACGAGCAGTACTTC. It is translated as CSAKYRAPRHEQYF.

This clonotype was seen more than once but under ten times. The chain links TRBV7-2 to TRBJ2-7; D not resolved. V shed 2 bases and J shed 2 bases, with 7 bases lying between them. CDR1 and CDR2 from the germline V gene are SGHTA and FQGNSA. The CDR3 runs to 13 residues. This chain's CDR3 is CASSLMETYEQYF. For the CDR3, the DNA is TGTGCCAGCAGCTTAATGGAGACCTACGAGCAGTACTTC.